The subject of this entry is one TCR beta chain. The antigen is undetermined. From germline, CDR1 is MNHEY and CDR2 SMNVEV (reference sequence). Trimming removed 2 bases from V and 4 bases from J; junction bases left unmatched: 3. The CDR3 contains 14 residues. This entry belongs to a study of T cell repertoires in cytomegalovirus infection. MiXCR, run by TCRdb on the reads, gives a single entry per CDR3 protein. The data contain 300,000 to 400,000 distinct CDR3 sequences, approximately 25% of them singletons. Sequenced material: cultured PBMCs, taken from culture after CMV antigen stimulation. The V and J genes are TRBV27 and TRBJ1-2, with 8 bases fitting TRBD1. This sequence originates from a human donor in good health (CMV status not recorded). Some clones in this sample may be carry-over from other donors' samples. The CDR3 DNA reads as TGTGCCAGCAGTTTAATTGGACAGGGCTATGGCTACACCTTC. Translation: CASSLIGQGYGYTF.